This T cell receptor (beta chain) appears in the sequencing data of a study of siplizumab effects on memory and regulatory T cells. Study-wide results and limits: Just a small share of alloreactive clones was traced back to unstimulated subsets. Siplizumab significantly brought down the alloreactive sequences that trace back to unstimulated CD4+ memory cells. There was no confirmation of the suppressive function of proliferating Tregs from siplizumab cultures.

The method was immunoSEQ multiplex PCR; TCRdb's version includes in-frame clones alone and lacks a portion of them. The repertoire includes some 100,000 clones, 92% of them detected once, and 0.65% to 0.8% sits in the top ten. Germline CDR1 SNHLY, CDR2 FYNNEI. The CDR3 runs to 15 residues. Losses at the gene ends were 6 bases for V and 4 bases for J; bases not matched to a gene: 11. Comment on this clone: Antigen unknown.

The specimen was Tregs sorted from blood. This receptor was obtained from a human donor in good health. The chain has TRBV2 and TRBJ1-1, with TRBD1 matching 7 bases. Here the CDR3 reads CASSALGRGSTEAFF. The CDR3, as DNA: TGTGCCAGCAGCGCCCTCGGCAGGGGGAGCACTGAAGCTTTCTTT.